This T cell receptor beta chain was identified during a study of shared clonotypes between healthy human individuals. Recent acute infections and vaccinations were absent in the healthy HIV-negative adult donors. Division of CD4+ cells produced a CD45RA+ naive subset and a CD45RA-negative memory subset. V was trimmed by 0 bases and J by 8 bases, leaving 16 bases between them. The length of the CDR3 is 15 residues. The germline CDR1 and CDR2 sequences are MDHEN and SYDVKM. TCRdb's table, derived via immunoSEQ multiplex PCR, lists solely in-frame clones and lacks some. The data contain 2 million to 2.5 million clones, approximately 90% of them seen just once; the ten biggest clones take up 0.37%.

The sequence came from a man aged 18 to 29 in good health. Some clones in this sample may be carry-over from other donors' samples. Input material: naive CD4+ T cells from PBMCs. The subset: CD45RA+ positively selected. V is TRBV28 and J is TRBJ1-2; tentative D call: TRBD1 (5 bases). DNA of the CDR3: TGTGCCAGCAGTTTATGGGAGGTACCGGGGGAGGGCTACACCTTC. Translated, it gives CASSLWEVPGEGYTF.